This T cell receptor beta chain comes out of a study of cytomegalovirus exposure and HLA in healthy donors. Study overall: Of 398 genotyped donors, 70% to 85% clustered with self-reported Caucasian donors. Study-wide results and caveats: When analyzed later, a missense DCLRE1C variant was found to be linked to TCR beta V- and J-gene trimming.

PCR amplification relied on 60 Vbeta primers (plus 13 Jbeta primers). Using immunoSEQ multiplex PCR, the repertoire was profiled, and TCRdb retains in-frame clones only, with some absent. The repertoire holds 170,000 or so clones, with roughly 80% as singletons. The table lists this clone with a few counts. Its antigen is as yet unknown. The specimen sequenced was PBMCs. The receptor's source is a woman aged 45-65 years in good health and CMV-seronegative.

The CDR3 bases are TGTGCCATCAGTGATAGCCCACAGGGCGGCGAAAAACTGTTTTTT. Amino acids: CAISDSPQGGEKLFF. The chain is built from TRBV10-3 and TRBJ1-4, with TRBD1 as a possible D gene (6 bases). V lost 3 bases and J lost 8, with 16 bases in between. This CDR3 is 15 amino acids long. CDR1 is ENHRY and CDR2 is SYGVKD in the germline V gene.